Below are 26 T cell receptor beta chains sequenced from a single sample in a study of blood T cell repertoires in COVID-19. The assay was immunoSEQ multiplex PCR, and TCRdb's table has in-frame clones only and misses some. Of some 110,000 clones detected, roughly 83% appear once; the ten largest clones hold 2% to 2.5%. The specimen sequenced was peripheral blood. The source is a man aged 25 to 40 with acute or convalescent COVID-19.

This clone was found a few times. This sequence joins TRBV3-1 (or the pseudogene TRBV3-2) and TRBJ1-1, with no clear D. Per germline, CDR1 LGHDT and CDR2 YNNKEL (reference sequence). V was trimmed by 4 bases and J by 8 bases, leaving 14 bases between them. The CDR3 has 13 amino acids. CDR3 sequence reads: CASSPHPTSEAFF. For the CDR3, the DNA is TGTGCCAGCAGCCCCCACCCTACCTCCGAAGCTTTCTTT.

The V and J genes are TRBV10-3 and TRBJ1-3, with D perhaps TRBD1 (5 bases). In germline, CDR1 is ENHRY, CDR2 SYGVKD. The CDR3 contains 15 residues. V lost 2 bases, J lost 1 base, and 9 bases lay in between. The CDR3 protein is CAISEGGNSGNTIYF. The CDR3 DNA reads as TGTGCCATCAGTGAGGGGGGGAATTCTGGAAACACCATATATTTT.

The rearrangement joins TRBV11-2 to TRBJ1-6, with 7 bases identical to TRBD1. J gave up 9 bases and V 1 base, and 3 bases lay outside the gene matches. Germline lookup yields CDR1 SGHAT and CDR2 FQNNGV. The CDR3 spans 14 residues. CDR3 sequence reads: CASSLGQGSSPLHF. DNA for the CDR3: TGTGCCAGCAGCTTAGGACAGGGTAGTTCACCCCTCCACTTT.

The genes are TRBV30 and TRBJ2-7; 9 bases align to TRBD1. Germline CDR1 and CDR2: GTSNPN and SVGIG (reference sequence). Trimming removed 5 bases from V and 0 bases from J; junction bases left unmatched: 5. This CDR3 spans 14 amino acids. The CDR3 bases are TGTGCCTGGGCCACAGGGGGCGGCTCCTACGAGCAGTACTTC. Amino acids: CAWATGGGSYEQYF.

The chain uses TRBV5-5 and TRBJ2-1; TRBD1 is a possible D gene (5 bases). This CDR3 has 15 residues. Germline CDR1 reads SGHKS; CDR2 reads YYEKEE (reference sequence). V lost 2 bases and J 0 bases, leaving 9 bases between the germline ends. DNA of the CDR3: TGTGCCAGCAGCTTACAGGCCCCCTCCTACAATGAGCAGTTCTTC. Its translation is CASSLQAPSYNEQFF.

The chain joins TRBV23-1 to TRBJ2-7, with D uncertain. TRBV23-1 is placed among ORFs of uncertain function. This CDR3 spans 12 amino acids. V lost 6 bases, J lost 6 bases, and 12 bases lay in between. The CDR3 bases are TGCGCCAGCAGCCCTTTGGCTGTCGAGCAGTACGTC. This gives the protein CASSPLAVEQYV.

This chain uses TRBV18 with TRBJ2-7; TRBD1 agrees at 7 bases. V lost 3 bases and J lost 7; bases outside the gene matches: 12. The CDR3 is 15 amino acids. Germline V gene lookup returns CDR1 KGHSH and CDR2 LQKENI. The CDR3 protein is CASSPGYRGRGEQYF. In DNA, the CDR3 is TGTGCCAGCTCACCGGGATACAGGGGTCGTGGAGAGCAGTACTTC.

This chain joins TRBV20-1 and TRBJ1-5, with D unresolved. CDR3 size: 11 residues. Looked up from germline, CDR1 is DFQATT and CDR2 is SNEGSKA (reference sequence). Between the trimmed V and J ends, which lost 6 bases and 6 bases, there was a span of 9 bases. CDR3 sequence (DNA): TGCAGTGCCCCCCCCGGTCAGCCCCAGCATTTT. This sequence encodes CSAPPGQPQHF.

This sequence joins TRBV11-3 and TRBJ2-1; 7 bases fit TRBD2. The CDR3 is made up of 15 amino acids. V was pared by 5 bases and J by 4 bases, with 8 bases of the junction left unmatched. The germline V gene encodes CDR1 SGHNT and CDR2 YENEEA. As DNA, the CDR3 is TGTGCCAGCAGCAGAGGACTAGTATCGTACAATGAGCAGTTCTTC. Its translation: CASSRGLVSYNEQFF.

The chain links TRBV19 to TRBJ2-7; 7 nucleotides match TRBD1. V was clipped by 8 bases and J by 5 bases; unmatched bases: 12. This CDR3 region has 14 residues. Per the germline V gene, CDR1 is LNHDA and CDR2 is SQIVND (reference sequence). DNA for the CDR3: TGTGCCAGTGGACCGGGACAGTTGTTCCACGAGCAGTACTTC. This gives the protein CASGPGQLFHEQYF.

J is TRBJ2-7 and V is TRBV3-1 (or the pseudogene TRBV3-2); 7 bases agree with TRBD2. CDR3 length: 16 amino acids. The V segment lost 2 bases and the J segment 3 bases; nucleotides outside the gene matches: 10. CDR1 is LGHDT and CDR2 is YNNKEL in the germline V gene (reference sequence). CDR3 nucleotides: TGTGCCAGCAGCCAACGGCCGGCTAGCGGCTACTACGAGCAGTACTTC. Amino acids: CASSQRPASGYYEQYF.

V usage is TRBV13 and J usage is TRBJ1-3, with 8 bases lining up with TRBD1. V gave up 5 bases and J gave up 4 bases; unmatched junction bases: 4. CDR1 and CDR2 from the germline V gene are PRHDT and FYEKMQ (reference sequence). This CDR3 comprises 14 residues. The CDR3: CASSPRTGGNTIYF. The CDR3 DNA reads as TGTGCCAGCAGCCCCAGGACAGGGGGAAACACCATATATTTT.

This clone was picked up one time. This chain uses TRBV7-6 with TRBJ2-5; TRBD1 aligns across 8 bases. Germline CDR1 SGHVS, CDR2 FNYEAQ. This CDR3 has 14 residues. V lost 5 bases, J lost 1 base, and 3 bases stayed unmatched. The CDR3 is CASSLTGGQETQYF. In DNA form, the CDR3 reads TGTGCCAGCAGCCTAACAGGGGGCCAAGAGACCCAGTACTTC.

V and J are TRBV4-3 and TRBJ2-3; TRBD2 might be the D (6 bases). Germline CDR1 reads LGHNA; CDR2 reads YSLEER. Trimming took 1 base from V and 6 from J, leaving 14 bases between them. CDR3 length: 15 amino acids. CDR3 nucleotides: TGCGCCAGCAGCCAAGGGGCTAGCGTCGCGGATACGCAGTATTTT. As protein: CASSQGASVADTQYF.

This clone was counted a few times. The chain recombines TRBV21-1 with TRBJ1-2; TRBD1 is the table's D call and was not checked against the DNA. TRBV21-1 is deemed a pseudogene. CDR3 length equals 13 residues. The CDR3 loop reads CASTITPNYGYTF. As DNA, the CDR3 is TGTGCCAGCACCATAACACCTAACTATGGCTACACCTTC.

J is TRBJ1-6 and V is TRBV19; D call uncertain. The ends were cut back, 5 bases at V and 9 bases at J, with 8 bases in the middle. Germline-derived CDR1 and CDR2 are LNHDA and SQIVND (reference sequence). The CDR3 is made up of 12 amino acids. The CDR3 DNA sequence: TGTGCCAGTAGTCGAAGGAGTTCACCCCTCCACTTT. Protein: CASSRRSSPLHF.

This clone appeared a single time. The chain uses TRBV5-8 and TRBJ2-7; maybe TRBD2 (6 bases). The CDR3 is 13 amino acids. CDR1 is SGHTS, CDR2 YDEGEE, per germline. V was clipped by 5 bases and J by 3 bases, with 12 bases between them. The CDR3 reads CASREEGFYEQYV. CDR3 nucleotides: TGTGCCAGCAGGGAGGAGGGGTTCTACGAGCAGTACGTC.

The V gene is TRBV6-5, the J gene TRBJ1-1; D is ambiguous. The V gene's germline CDR1 is MNHEY and CDR2 SVGAGI. V was shortened by 4 bases and J by 4 bases, with 16 bases between the two germline ends. This CDR3 spans 15 amino acids. CDR3 in amino acids: CASSSCREVCTEAFF. The CDR3 nucleotides are TGTGCCAGCAGTTCCTGTCGGGAGGTATGCACTGAAGCTTTCTTT.

V is TRBV27 and J is TRBJ1-5, with D possibly TRBD1 on 6 matching bases. Trimming took 0 bases from V and 4 from J, leaving 10 bases between them. There are 15 residues in the CDR3. Germline lookup yields CDR1 MNHEY and CDR2 SMNVEV (reference sequence). The CDR3 spells CASSLSPGANQPQHF. The DNA of the CDR3 is TGTGCCAGCAGTTTATCGCCAGGGGCAAATCAGCCCCAGCATTTT.

V is TRBV6-4 and J is TRBJ1-1; 8 positions match TRBD1. Germline V CDR1 and CDR2: MRHNA, SNTAGT. The CDR3 totals 14 residues. Trimming cost V 5 bases and J 1 base; bases outside gene matches: 3. The DNA for the CDR3 is TGTGCCAGCAGTCCGACAGGGGAGAACACTGAAGCTTTCTTT. Translated: CASSPTGENTEAFF.

This chain uses TRBV6-1 with TRBJ2-3; TRBD2 matches 8 bases. The CDR3 has 16 residues. Germline lookup yields CDR1 MNHNS and CDR2 SASEGT. V dropped 3 bases and J dropped 0; count of bases not matched to a gene: 5. The CDR3 region has the DNA TGTGCCAGCAGTGACTGGCGGGGGGCTAGCACAGATACGCAGTATTTT. It translates to CASSDWRGASTDTQYF.

J is TRBJ2-5 and V is TRBV5-5; 7 bases line up with TRBD1. Germline-derived CDR1 and CDR2 are SGHKS and YYEKEE (reference sequence). CDR3 length: 15 amino acids. Trimming took 4 bases from V and 1 from J; bases not matched to a gene: 7. CDR3 loop: CASSLTGLTQETQYF. In nucleotides, the CDR3 is TGTGCCAGCAGCCTGACAGGGCTGACCCAAGAGACCCAGTACTTC.

In its sample, this clone was seen a few times. The J gene is TRBJ2-1, the V gene TRBV30; the match to TRBD2 covers 12 bases. CDR1 is GTSNPN, CDR2 SVGIG, per germline (reference sequence). This CDR3 is built from 13 residues. This CDR3 is CCLTSGSYNEQFF. For the CDR3, the DNA is TGTTGTTTGACTAGCGGGAGCTACAATGAGCAGTTCTTC.

This clone has only a few counts. The chain recombines TRBV7-2 with TRBJ2-7, with 7 bases lining up with TRBD1. The trim removed 4 bases at V and 5 bases at J, leaving 8 bases unmatched. The CDR3 totals 14 residues. The germline gives CDR1 SGHTA, CDR2 FQGNSA. The CDR3 DNA is TGTGCCAGCAGCTCCAGGACAGGTAGCGACGAGCAGTACTTC. Translating it yields CASSSRTGSDEQYF. Drawing the rest from reference TRBV7-2 and TRBJ2-7, the complete variable domain is GAGVSQSPSNKVTEKGKDVELRCDPISGHTALYWYRQSLGQGLEFLIYFQGNSAPDKSGLPSDRFSAERTGGSVSTLTIQRTQQEDSAVYLCASSSRTGSDEQYFGPGTRLTVT.

The chain has TRBV15 and TRBJ2-7; 8 bases line up with TRBD2. J lost 4 bases, V lost 2 bases, and 10 bases had no gene match. CDR1 and CDR2 (germline): LNHNV, YYDKDF (reference sequence). There are 16 residues in the CDR3. This chain's CDR3 is CATSRSGTSGAYEQYV. The DNA for the CDR3 is TGTGCCACCAGCAGATCAGGCACTAGCGGTGCGTACGAGCAGTACGTC.

This chain connects TRBV5-4 to TRBJ2-2; 11 nucleotides match TRBD1. J was trimmed by 6 bases and V by 5 bases; bases with no gene match: 9. Germline V gene data show CDR1 as SGHNT and CDR2 as YYREEE (reference sequence). There are 16 residues in the CDR3. CDR3 loop: CASRDPGTGGAGELFF. CDR3 DNA: TGTGCCAGCAGAGACCCCGGGACAGGGGGAGCCGGGGAGCTGTTTTTT. Together with reference TRBV5-4 and TRBJ2-2, the CDR3 gives the full variable domain: ETGVTQSPTHLIKTRGQQVTLRCSSQSGHNTVSWYQQALGQGPQFIFQYYREEENGRGNFPPRFSGLQFPNYSSELNVNALELDDSALYLCASRDPGTGGAGELFFGEGSRLTVL.